One and the same sample provided the 23 T cell receptor beta chains below, sequenced in a study of beta chain features in type 1 diabetes (dated by TCRdb to 2016 to 2019). The paper as a whole reports these results and caveats: In all four CD4+ subsets, TCRB CDR3 length was moderately but significantly shorter in type 1 diabetes patients.

The antigens of these receptors remain unknown. The library was made by the immunoSEQ multiplex PCR assay. The entire amount of isolated RNA was reverse transcribed using the High Capacity cDNA Reverse Transcription Kit, so the sequenced TCRB transcripts were expressed ones. Entries here come from immuneACCESS through TCRdb and include only in-frame sequences with V and J called. Some clones fail to appear in such tables; in the studies checked, an unresolved V gene covers under half of the shortfall, and the cause of the remainder is unknown. The sample profile shows 160,000 or so clones; 50% to 70% of them were found once. The ten largest clones take up about 0.081% of the sample. Sequencing was performed on naive CD4+ T cells from blood. The label giving this sample's cell subset or site can be read as: true naive CD4+ T cells. The source is a man aged 25 to 40 with type 1 diabetes.

This clone was observed a few times. CDR3 residues: CASSLVSGYGTEAFF. CDR3 in DNA: TGTGCCAGCAGCTTAGTATCAGGGTACGGCACTGAAGCTTTCTTT. The chain uses TRBV7-9 and TRBJ1-1; D is perhaps TRBD1 (5 bases). The length of the CDR3 is 15 residues. V was cut by 1 base and J by 4 bases, with 13 bases left in between. Germline lookup yields CDR1 SEHNR and CDR2 FQNEAQ (reference sequence).

V and J are TRBV9 and TRBJ2-5; the match to TRBD2 covers 9 bases. The CDR3 length is 16 residues. Germline values: CDR1 SGDLS, CDR2 YYNGEE. J gave up 1 base and V 0 bases, and 4 bases lay outside the gene matches. For the CDR3, the DNA is TGTGCCAGCAGCGTAGTTCCAGCGGGGGGCCAAGAGACCCAGTACTTC. Encoded protein: CASSVVPAGGQETQYF.

The chain uses TRBV6-5 and TRBJ2-7; D gene uncertain. Trimming left V 6 bases short and J 0 bases short, with 15 bases between. CDR3 length: 15 amino acids. The V gene's germline CDR1 is MNHEY and CDR2 SVGAGI. CDR3 protein: CASSFRRLLSYEQYF. CDR3 nucleotide sequence: TGTGCCAGCAGCTTCCGGAGACTCCTCTCCTACGAGCAGTACTTC.

The chain has TRBV25-1 and TRBJ2-1; D possibly uses TRBD1 or TRBD2 (5 bases each). From germline, CDR1 is MGHDK and CDR2 SYGVNS. The CDR3 runs 11 residues. Trimming took off 9 bases at V and 10 bases at J, with 13 bases between the two ends. CDR3 residues: CASVGEREQFF. The CDR3, as DNA: TGTGCCAGTGTGGGGGAACGGGAGCAGTTCTTC.

The gene calls are TRBV15 and TRBJ1-2, with D hard to call. There are 15 residues in the CDR3. Germline V lookup: CDR1 LNHNV, CDR2 YYDKDF (reference sequence). Trimming removed 3 bases at V and 8 bases at J, with 19 bases between. The CDR3 DNA sequence: TGTGCCACCAGCAGTTTTAACTCTCTTACGGAAGGCTACACCTTC. Protein: CATSSFNSLTEGYTF.

This chain uses TRBV6-6 with TRBJ1-2, with D unresolved. Deletions cut 6 bases from V and 8 bases from J, with 19 bases between. Germline lookup yields CDR1 MNHNY and CDR2 SVGAGI (reference sequence). The CDR3 sequence is 14 residues long. CDR3: CASREVGSQGGYTF. DNA for the CDR3: TGTGCCAGCAGGGAGGTGGGCAGCCAAGGCGGCTACACCTTC.

The gene calls are TRBV25-1 and TRBJ2-7, with D perhaps assigned TRBD1 or TRBD2 (6 bases each). The CDR3 runs to 13 residues. The germline CDR1 and CDR2 sequences are MGHDK and SYGVNS. The V end was cut by 7 bases, the J end by 2 bases, with 12 bases between. DNA of the CDR3: TGTGCCAGCATAGGGGGGCAACCCTACGAGCAGTACTTC. This gives the protein CASIGGQPYEQYF.

The chain combines TRBV15 with TRBJ1-2; D may be TRBD1 (6 bases). Germline-derived CDR1 and CDR2 are LNHNV and YYDKDF (reference sequence). The CDR3 extends over 16 amino acids. V was cut by 6 bases and J by 5 bases, with 22 bases left in between. In nucleotides, the CDR3 is TGTGCCACCAGACCCGAACTCGGGGGCAGGACGTATGGCTACACCTTC. It is translated as CATRPELGGRTYGYTF.

There are a few counts of this clone. The chain uses TRBV7-2 and TRBJ2-3; tentatively, D is TRBD1 (5 bases). Germline CDR1 reads SGHTA; CDR2 reads FQGNSA. V was clipped by 5 bases and J by 0 bases, with 24 bases between them. This CDR3 spans 19 amino acids. The DNA of the CDR3 is TGTGCCAGCAGCCTCAACCCTCAGGTTGGGGCCTTTAGCACAGATACGCAGTATTTT. Translated: CASSLNPQVGAFSTDTQYF.

For this clone: The same CDR3 can be traced to other DNA sequences in this sample. The V gene is TRBV20-1, the J gene TRBJ2-7, with D perhaps matching TRBD1 or TRBD2 (5 bases each). Trimming removed 3 bases at V and 4 bases at J, with 7 bases between. The germline V gene encodes CDR1 DFQATT and CDR2 SNEGSKA (reference sequence). The CDR3 has 11 residues. CDR3 nucleotide sequence: TGCAGTGCTAGCGAGGGGTACGAGCAGTACTTC. Its translation: CSASEGYEQYF.

This clone was seen just once. The chain couples TRBV9 to TRBJ1-2; 9 nucleotides align to TRBD1. The CDR3 runs 15 residues. V lost 3 bases, J lost 3 bases, and 6 bases stayed unmatched. Germline V CDR1 and CDR2: SGDLS, YYNGEE. CDR3 residues: CASSADGTGYYGYTF. The CDR3 DNA is TGTGCCAGCAGCGCAGACGGGACAGGGTACTATGGCTACACCTTC.

CDR3 DNA sequence: TGCGCCAGCAGCCAGAACAGGGCTAACTATGGCTACACCTTC. Its protein product is CASSQNRANYGYTF. The chain has TRBV4-3 and TRBJ1-2; tentatively, D is TRBD1 (6 bases). The CDR3 runs to 14 residues. V was shortened by 3 bases and J by 0 bases, with 8 bases between the two germline ends. Germline CDR1 reads LGHNA; CDR2 reads YSLEER.

The chain employs TRBV20-1 and TRBJ2-2; no firm D call. This CDR3 region has 11 residues. Between the trimmed V and J ends, which lost 7 bases and 0 bases, there was a span of 3 bases. Germline V CDR1 and CDR2: DFQATT, SNEGSKA (reference sequence). The CDR3 spells CSGANTGELFF. The CDR3 DNA sequence: TGCAGTGGAGCGAACACCGGGGAGCTGTTTTTT.

J is TRBJ2-5 and V is TRBV15; 7 bases are a match to TRBD1. Unmatched junction bases numbered 10, after V lost 8 bases and J lost 7 bases. The CDR3 spans 13 residues. CDR1 and CDR2 from the germline V gene are LNHNV and YYDKDF (reference sequence). DNA for the CDR3: TGTGCCACCCAGAGGGGGCCGGGCGGGACCCAGTACTTC. This gives the protein CATQRGPGGTQYF.

The chain recombines TRBV7-2 with TRBJ2-5; D unclear. In germline, CDR1 is SGHTA, CDR2 FQGNSA. This CDR3 has 14 residues. The V end was cut by 1 base, the J end by 2 bases, with 8 bases between. Here the CDR3 reads CASSLVRIQETQYF. CDR3 coding DNA: TGTGCCAGCAGCTTAGTCCGTATTCAAGAGACCCAGTACTTC.

V is TRBV7-9 and J is TRBJ2-7; 7 bases fit TRBD1. The length of the CDR3 is 14 residues. Germline V CDR1 and CDR2: SEHNR, FQNEAQ (reference sequence). Trimming at V came to 5 bases and at J to 2 bases, leaving 6 bases not matched to a gene. Written as DNA, the CDR3 is TGTGCCAGCAGCCCTAGACAGGGCACCTACGAGCAGTACTTC. It is translated as CASSPRQGTYEQYF.

The rearrangement uses TRBV4-3 and TRBJ2-1; D might be TRBD1 (6 bases). The CDR3 is 15 amino acids. The germline V gene has CDR1 LGHNA and CDR2 YSLEER. Trimming left V 3 bases short and J 6 bases short, with 15 bases between. CDR3 nucleotide sequence: TGCGCCAGCAGCCATACGACAGGCATTCCCAATGAGCAGTTCTTC. It yields the protein CASSHTTGIPNEQFF.

In DNA form, the CDR3 reads TGTGCCAGCACCAGGGACGGCCTAGCCAAAAACATTCAGTACTTC. It specifies CASTRDGLAKNIQYF. This chain uses TRBV7-2 with TRBJ2-4; D may correspond to TRBD1 or TRBD2 (5 bases each). Germline values: CDR1 SGHTA, CDR2 FQGNSA. V was shortened by 7 bases and J by 0 bases, with 13 bases between the two germline ends. The CDR3 extends over 15 amino acids.

This chain joins TRBV29-1 and TRBJ1-1; tentative D call: TRBD1 (5 bases). Trimming took 4 bases from V and 11 from J, leaving 11 bases between them. Germline V gives CDR1 SQVTM, CDR2 ANQGSEA. The CDR3 is 10 residues long. CDR3 in amino acids: CSVVTETAFF. The DNA of the CDR3 is TGCAGCGTTGTGACAGAGACTGCTTTCTTT. The full variable domain, its missing parts supplied by reference TRBV29-1 and TRBJ1-1, is SAVISQKPSRDICQRGTSLTIQCQVDSQVTMMFWYRQQPGQSLTLIATANQGSEATYESGFVIDKFPISRPNLTFSTLTVSNMSPEDSSIYLCSVVTETAFFGQGTRLTVV.

The rearrangement uses TRBV27 and TRBJ2-1; D is perhaps TRBD1 (6 bases). The CDR3 is 18 residues long. Trimming took 4 bases from V and 7 from J, leaving 26 bases between them. Germline V gives CDR1 MNHEY, CDR2 SMNVEV (reference sequence). Here the CDR3 reads CASSYGETPAGVRNEQFF. In DNA, the CDR3 is TGTGCCAGCAGTTATGGGGAAACCCCGGCAGGGGTGAGAAATGAGCAGTTCTTC.

This chain connects TRBV14 to TRBJ2-7; D remains ambiguous. The CDR3 has 10 amino acids. The V and J ends lost 4 bases and 4 bases respectively, with 2 bases between them. CDR1 and CDR2 from the germline V gene are SGHDN and FVKESK. The CDR3 region is CASSLYEQYF. Written as DNA, the CDR3 is TGTGCCAGCAGCCTTTACGAGCAGTACTTC.

The chain links TRBV11-2 to TRBJ2-5, with D perhaps matching TRBD1 or TRBD2 (5 bases each). V lost 5 bases to trimming and J lost 4 bases, with 20 bases between them. Germline lookup yields CDR1 SGHAT and CDR2 FQNNGV. The CDR3 extends over 16 amino acids. CDR3 amino acids: CASSRISGPMGETQYF. Here the CDR3 DNA reads TGTGCCAGCAGCCGAATTTCGGGACCTATGGGAGAGACCCAGTACTTC.

CDR3 DNA sequence: TGTGCCAGTAGTATAGCAGGTAGCAATCAGCCCCAGCATTTT. Translation: CASSIAGSNQPQHF. The rearrangement links TRBV19 to TRBJ1-5; D is unresolved. The CDR3 covers 14 residues. The V gene's germline CDR1 is LNHDA and CDR2 SQIVND (reference sequence). V lost 1 base and J 0 bases, leaving 4 bases between the germline ends.